The 6 T cell receptor beta chains below were found in one sample sequenced in a study of T cells in narcolepsy. Measured with immunoSEQ multiplex PCR; TCRdb has only the in-frame clones, and not every one. The table shows fewer than 30,000 clones, with 85% to 90% occurring only once. Sequencing input: CD45RA- memory CD4+ T cells from PBMCs. The receptors were gathered from a human donor with narcolepsy.

The rearrangement joins TRBV13 to TRBJ2-2; TRBD1 matches at 9 bases. The germline V gene encodes CDR1 PRHDT and CDR2 FYEKMQ (reference sequence). The CDR3 runs to 15 residues. Trimming removed 4 bases from V and 6 bases from J; junction bases left unmatched: 6. CDR3 sequence (DNA): TGTGCCAGCAGCTCCGGACAGGGGAGGGCCGGGGAGCTGTTTTTT. Its protein is CASSSGQGRAGELFF. Using reference TRBV13 and TRBJ2-2 for the parts outside the CDR3, the full variable domain is AAGVIQSPRHLIKEKRETATLKCYPIPRHDTVYWYQQGPGQDPQFLISFYEKMQSDKGSIPDRFSAQQFSDYHSELNMSSLELGDSALYFCASSSGQGRAGELFFGEGSRLTVL.

The V and J genes are TRBV19 and TRBJ2-7; 7 positions agree with TRBD2. The CDR3 consists of 15 residues. V lost 6 bases to trimming and J lost 6 bases; unmatched junction nucleotides: 14. Germline-derived CDR1 and CDR2 are LNHDA and SQIVND (reference sequence). CDR3 residues: CASRKDSAAGVEQYF. The CDR3 bases are TGTGCCAGTAGAAAGGACTCTGCCGCGGGAGTCGAGCAGTACTTC.

CDR3 residues: CASKRQGDGYTF. The CDR3 DNA reads TGTGCCAGCAAAAGGCAGGGGGATGGCTACACCTTC. The chain has TRBV2 and TRBJ1-2; 7 nucleotides align to TRBD1. Germline CDR1 SNHLY, CDR2 FYNNEI. Losses at the gene ends were 7 bases for V and 6 bases for J; bases not matched to a gene: 5. CDR3 length equals 12 residues.

This clone occurred once. The rearrangement links TRBV5-1 to TRBJ1-3; 9 nucleotides align to TRBD1. V shed 2 bases, J shed 8 bases, and the junction held 8 bases outside the gene matches. Looked up from germline, CDR1 is SGHRS and CDR2 is YFSETQ. The CDR3 runs 15 residues. CDR3 bases: TGCGCCAGCAGCTTCGAGGGGACAGGGTGGGACACCATATATTTT. It is translated as CASSFEGTGWDTIYF.

This rearrangement joins TRBV5-1 to TRBJ1-1; TRBD1 matches at 7 bases. V shed 6 bases, J shed 1 base, and the junction held 12 bases outside the gene matches. The length of the CDR3 is 16 residues. The germline gives CDR1 SGHRS, CDR2 YFSETQ. The CDR3 loop is CASTPALGQTNTEAFF. The CDR3 DNA follows: TGCGCCAGCACCCCCGCGTTGGGACAGACGAACACTGAAGCTTTCTTT.

This clone was recorded once. The chain carries TRBV25-1 and TRBJ2-2; no firm D call. The CDR3 spans 16 residues. V lost 1 base and J 0 bases, leaving 9 bases between the germline ends. Germline loops: CDR1 MGHDK, CDR2 SYGVNS. In DNA, the CDR3 is TGTGCCAGCAGTGAATCCCCGCTAGCGAACACCGGGGAGCTGTTTTTT. Protein sequence: CASSESPLANTGELFF.